This entry concerns a single TCR beta chain. No antigen is known for it. The naive CD8 population came from CD45RO-negative cells selected for CCR7, without terminally differentiated effector memory CD45RA+ cells. Every donor was a Caucasian adult from Nashville, Tennessee. The sample originates from a study of shared clonotypes between healthy human individuals. The study's findings and limits: Larger estimated richness was generally recorded for naive subsets relative to memory subsets.

Splitting of each subset's genomic DNA was done evenly across several immunoSEQ plates. Repertoires were generated with immunoSEQ multiplex PCR, while TCRdb's copy carries only in-frame clones and drops some. Among over 750,000 clones listed, roughly 96% were seen once. Input material: naive CD8+ T cells sorted from blood. This clonotype was sampled from a man aged 25 to 40 in good health.

For the CDR3, the DNA is TGTGCCAGCAGCCTAGGGACTAGCGGGAGTTCCCTCTACAATGAGCAGTTCTTC. It is translated as CASSLGTSGSSLYNEQFF. The chain couples TRBV11-2 to TRBJ2-1, with 14 bases identical to TRBD2. Trimming cost V 5 bases and J 3 bases; bases outside gene matches: 9. The V gene's germline CDR1 is SGHAT and CDR2 FQNNGV. The CDR3 has 18 residues.